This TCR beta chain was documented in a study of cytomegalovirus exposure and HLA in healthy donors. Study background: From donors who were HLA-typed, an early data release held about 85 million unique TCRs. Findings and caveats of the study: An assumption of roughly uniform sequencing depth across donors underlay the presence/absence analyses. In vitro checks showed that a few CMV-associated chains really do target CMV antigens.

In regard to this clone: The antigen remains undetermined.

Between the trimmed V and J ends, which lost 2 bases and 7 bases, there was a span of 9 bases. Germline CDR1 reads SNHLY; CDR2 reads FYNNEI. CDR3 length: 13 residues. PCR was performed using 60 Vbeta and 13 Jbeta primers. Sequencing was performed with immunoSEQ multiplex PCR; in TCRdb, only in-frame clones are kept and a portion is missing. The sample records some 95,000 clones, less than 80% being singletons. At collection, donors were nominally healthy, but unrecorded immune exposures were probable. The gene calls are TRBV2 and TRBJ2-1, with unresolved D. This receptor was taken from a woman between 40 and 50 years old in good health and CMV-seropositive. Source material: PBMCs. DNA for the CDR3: TGTGCCAGCAGTGAACGGTCTAGTAATGAGCAGTTCTTC. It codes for CASSERSSNEQFF.